The present TCR beta chain was sequenced within a study of shared clonotypes between healthy human individuals. The study, taken as a whole, reports: Shared clonotypes: roughly 4.5% naive CD4, under 4% naive CD8, 2% to 2.5% memory CD4, 0.4% memory CD8.

To note about this clone: Its matching antigen is unknown.

CDR1 is SEHNR, CDR2 FQNEAQ, per germline (reference sequence). CDR3 length equals 13 residues. V shed 1 base and J shed 2 bases, with 3 bases lying between them. Donation came from healthy HIV-negative adults that had no recent acute infections or vaccinations. Assay: immunoSEQ multiplex PCR; the TCRdb copy retains only in-frame clones and omits some. Counted here are around 350,000 clones, over 70% occurring once; the ten biggest clones make up about 10%. This TCR derives from a man aged 25 to 40 in good health. The sequenced sample was memory CD4+ T cells sorted from blood. As for subset: CD45RA-negative fraction. The chain is built from TRBV7-9 and TRBJ1-5; D is undetermined. CDR3: CASSLDGNQPQHF. CDR3 sequence (DNA): TGTGCCAGCAGCTTAGACGGCAATCAGCCCCAGCATTTT.